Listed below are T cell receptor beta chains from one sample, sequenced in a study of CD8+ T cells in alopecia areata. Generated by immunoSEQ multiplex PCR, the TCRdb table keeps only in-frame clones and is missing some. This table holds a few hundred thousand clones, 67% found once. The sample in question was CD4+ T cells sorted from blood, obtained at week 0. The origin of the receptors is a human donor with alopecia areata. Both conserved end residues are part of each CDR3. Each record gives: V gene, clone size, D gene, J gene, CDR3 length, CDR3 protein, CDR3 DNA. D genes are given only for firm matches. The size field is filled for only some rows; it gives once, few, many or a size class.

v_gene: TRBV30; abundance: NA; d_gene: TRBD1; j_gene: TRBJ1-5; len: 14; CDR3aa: CAWSRDRGDQPQHF; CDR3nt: TGTGCCTGGAGTAGGGACAGGGGGGATCAGCCCCAGCATTTT
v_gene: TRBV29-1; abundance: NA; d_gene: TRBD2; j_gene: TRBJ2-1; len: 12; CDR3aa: CSAHSSGAEQFF; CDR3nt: TGCAGCGCTCATTCCAGCGGGGCTGAGCAGTTCTTC
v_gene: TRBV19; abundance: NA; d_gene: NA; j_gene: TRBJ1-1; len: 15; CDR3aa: CASSLPGTPGTEAFF; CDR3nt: TGTGCCAGTAGCCTTCCCGGGACCCCGGGCACTGAAGCTTTCTTT
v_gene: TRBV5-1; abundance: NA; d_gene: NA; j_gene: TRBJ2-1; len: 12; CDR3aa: CASSLGGNEQFF; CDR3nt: TGCGCCAGCAGCTTGGGCGGGAATGAGCAGTTCTTC
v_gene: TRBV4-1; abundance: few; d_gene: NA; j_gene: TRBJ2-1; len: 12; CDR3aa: CASYRDGGEQFF; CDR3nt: TGCGCCAGCTACAGGGACGGCGGTGAGCAGTTCTTC
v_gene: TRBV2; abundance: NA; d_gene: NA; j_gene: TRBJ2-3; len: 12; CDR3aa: CASSPQTDTQYF; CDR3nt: TGTGCCAGCAGCCCGCAGACAGATACGCAGTATTTT
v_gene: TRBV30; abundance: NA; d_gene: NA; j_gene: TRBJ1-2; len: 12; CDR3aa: CAWSAEGYGYTF; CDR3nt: TGTGCCTGGAGTGCGGAGGGCTATGGCTACACCTTC
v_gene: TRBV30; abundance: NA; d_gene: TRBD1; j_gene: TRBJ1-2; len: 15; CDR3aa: CACPGQGLSDYGYTF; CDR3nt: TGTGCCTGCCCGGGACAGGGGTTATCGGACTATGGCTACACCTTC
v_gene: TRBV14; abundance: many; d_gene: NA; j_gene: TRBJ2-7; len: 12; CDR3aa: CASSQHSREQYF; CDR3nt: TGTGCCAGCAGCCAACATTCACGGGAGCAGTACTTC
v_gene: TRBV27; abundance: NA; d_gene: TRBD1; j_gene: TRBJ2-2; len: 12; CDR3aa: CASSSGQRRVFF; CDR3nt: TGTGCCAGCAGTTCGGGACAGAGAAGGGTGTTTTTT
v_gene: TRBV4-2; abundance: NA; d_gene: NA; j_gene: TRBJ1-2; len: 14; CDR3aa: CASSQETAVGGYTF; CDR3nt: TGTGCCAGCAGCCAAGAGACAGCGGTGGGTGGCTACACCTTC
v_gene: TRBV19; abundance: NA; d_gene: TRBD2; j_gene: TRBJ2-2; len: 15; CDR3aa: CASSRLLADTGELFF; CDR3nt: TGTGCCAGTAGTAGATTGCTAGCGGACACCGGGGAGCTGTTTTTT
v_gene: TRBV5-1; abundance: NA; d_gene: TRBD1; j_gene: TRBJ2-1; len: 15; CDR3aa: CASSSRTGAYNEQFF; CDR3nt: TGCGCCAGCAGTTCTCGGACAGGGGCGTACAATGAGCAGTTCTTC
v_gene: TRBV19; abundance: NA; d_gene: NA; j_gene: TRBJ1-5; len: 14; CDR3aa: CASTYGGWGQPQHF; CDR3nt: TGTGCCAGCACTTACGGGGGTTGGGGTCAGCCCCAGCATTTT
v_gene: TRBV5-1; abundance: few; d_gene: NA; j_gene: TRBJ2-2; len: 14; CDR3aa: CASSLNTNTGELFF; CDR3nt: TGCGCCAGCAGCTTGAACACGAACACCGGGGAGCTGTTTTTT
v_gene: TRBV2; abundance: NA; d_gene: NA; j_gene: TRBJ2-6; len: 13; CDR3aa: CASRTGGANVLTF; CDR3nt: TGTGCCAGCAGGACAGGTGGGGCCAACGTCCTGACTTTC
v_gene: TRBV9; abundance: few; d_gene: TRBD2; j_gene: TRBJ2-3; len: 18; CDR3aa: CASSHGTSGGRGTDTQYF; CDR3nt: TGTGCCAGCAGCCACGGGACTAGCGGGGGCCGAGGCACAGATACGCAGTATTTT
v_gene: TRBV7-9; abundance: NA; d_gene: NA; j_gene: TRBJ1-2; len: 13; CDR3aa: CASSLGTAAGYTF; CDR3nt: TGTGCCAGCAGCTTAGGGACCGCGGCGGGCTACACCTTC
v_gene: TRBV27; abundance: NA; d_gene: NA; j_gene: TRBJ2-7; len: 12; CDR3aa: CASSPGTQRQYF; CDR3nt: TGTGCCAGCAGCCCCGGGACCCAAAGGCAGTACTTC
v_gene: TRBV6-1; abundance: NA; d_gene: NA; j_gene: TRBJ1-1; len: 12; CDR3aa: CASSVVNTEAFF; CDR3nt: TGTGCCAGCAGTGTCGTGAACACTGAAGCTTTCTTT
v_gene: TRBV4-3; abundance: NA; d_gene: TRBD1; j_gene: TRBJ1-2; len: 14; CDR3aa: CASSPGQGTYGYTF; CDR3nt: TGCGCCAGCAGCCCCGGACAGGGCACCTATGGCTACACCTTC
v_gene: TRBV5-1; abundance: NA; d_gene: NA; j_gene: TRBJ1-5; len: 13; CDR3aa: CASSLDGGQPQHF; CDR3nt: TGCGCCAGCAGCTTGGATGGTGGTCAGCCCCAGCATTTT
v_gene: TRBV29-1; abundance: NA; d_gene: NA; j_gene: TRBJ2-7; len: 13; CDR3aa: CSVGEGRPYEQYF; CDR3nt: TGCAGCGTTGGAGAGGGTCGGCCCTACGAGCAGTACTTC
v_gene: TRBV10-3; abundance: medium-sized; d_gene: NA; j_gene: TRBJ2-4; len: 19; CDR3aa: CAISESPGTHLGAKNIQYF; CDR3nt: TGTGCCATCAGTGAGTCTCCCGGGACCCACCTTGGGGCCAAAAACATTCAGTACTTC
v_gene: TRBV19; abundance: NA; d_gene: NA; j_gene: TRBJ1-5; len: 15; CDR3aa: CASSIASNGYQPQHF; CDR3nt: TGTGCCAGTAGTATAGCCAGCAACGGGTATCAGCCCCAGCACTTT
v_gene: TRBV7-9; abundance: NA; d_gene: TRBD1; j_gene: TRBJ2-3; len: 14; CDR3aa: CASSYRGHTDTQYF; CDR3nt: TGTGCCAGCAGCTACAGGGGGCACACAGATACGCAGTATTTT
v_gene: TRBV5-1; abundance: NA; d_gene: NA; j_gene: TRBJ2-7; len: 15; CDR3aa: CASSETGGASYEQYF; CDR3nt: TGCGCCAGCAGCGAAACAGGGGGGGCCTCCTACGAGCAGTACTTC
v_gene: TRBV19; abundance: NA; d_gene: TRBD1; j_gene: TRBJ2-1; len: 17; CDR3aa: CASSILPGQGYYNEQFF; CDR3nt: TGTGCCAGTAGTATCCTCCCGGGACAGGGTTATTACAATGAGCAGTTCTTC
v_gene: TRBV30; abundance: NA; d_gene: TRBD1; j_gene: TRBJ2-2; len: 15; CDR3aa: CASCPGTGNTGELFF; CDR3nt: TGTGCCTCCTGCCCCGGGACAGGGAACACCGGGGAGCTGTTTTTT
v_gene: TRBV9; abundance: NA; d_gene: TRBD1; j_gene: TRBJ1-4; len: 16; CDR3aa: CASSTRTGPANEKLFF; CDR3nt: TGTGCCAGCAGCACCCGGACAGGGCCGGCTAATGAAAAACTGTTTTTT
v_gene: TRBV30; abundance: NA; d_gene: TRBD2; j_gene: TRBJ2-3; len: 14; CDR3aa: CAWSLAGGRNTQYF; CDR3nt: TGTGCCTGGAGTCTAGCGGGGGGCCGGAATACGCAGTATTTT
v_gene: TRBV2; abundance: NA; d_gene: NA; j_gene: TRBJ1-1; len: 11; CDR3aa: CASSEYAEAFF; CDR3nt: TGTGCCAGCAGTGAGTACGCTGAAGCTTTCTTT
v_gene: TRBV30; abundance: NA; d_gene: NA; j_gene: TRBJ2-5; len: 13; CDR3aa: CAWSKVGMGTQYF; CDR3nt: TGTGCCTGGTCTAAGGTGGGGATGGGGACCCAGTACTTC
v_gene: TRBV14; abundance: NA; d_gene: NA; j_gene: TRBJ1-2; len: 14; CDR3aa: CASSLRGGDYGYTF; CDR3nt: TGTGCCAGCAGCCTGCGGGGCGGGGACTATGGCTACACCTTC
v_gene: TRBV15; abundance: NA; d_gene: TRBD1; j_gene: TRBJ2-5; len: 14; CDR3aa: CATSRGTGQETQYF; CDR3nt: TGTGCCACCAGCAGAGGGACAGGACAAGAGACCCAGTACTTC
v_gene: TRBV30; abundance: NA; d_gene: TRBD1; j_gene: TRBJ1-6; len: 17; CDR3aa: CAWTTAGQGIYNSPLHF; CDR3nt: TGTGCCTGGACTACTGCGGGACAGGGAATATATAATTCACCCCTCCACTTT
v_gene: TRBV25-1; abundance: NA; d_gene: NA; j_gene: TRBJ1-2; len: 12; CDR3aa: CASTRDNYGYTF; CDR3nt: TGTGCCAGCACCCGGGATAACTATGGCTACACCTTC
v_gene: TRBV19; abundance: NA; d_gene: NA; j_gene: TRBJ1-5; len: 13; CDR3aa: CASSEGSSKPQHF; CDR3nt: TGTGCCAGTAGTGAGGGGTCTAGCAAGCCCCAGCATTTT
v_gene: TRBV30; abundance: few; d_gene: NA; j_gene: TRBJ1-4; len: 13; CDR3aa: CAWNQGKNEKLFF; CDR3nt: TGTGCCTGGAATCAGGGGAAGAATGAAAAACTGTTTTTT
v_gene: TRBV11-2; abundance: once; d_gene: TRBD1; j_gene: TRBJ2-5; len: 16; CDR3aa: CASSFTPDRGQETQYF; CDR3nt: TGTGCCAGCAGCTTTACCCCCGACAGGGGTCAAGAGACCCAGTACTTC
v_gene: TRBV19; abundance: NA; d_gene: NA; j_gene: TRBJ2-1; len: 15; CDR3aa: CASSIDRTNYNEQFF; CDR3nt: TGTGCCAGTAGTATCGACAGAACTAACTACAATGAGCAGTTCTTC
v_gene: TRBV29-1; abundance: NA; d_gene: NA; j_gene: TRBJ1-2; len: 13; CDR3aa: CSVVARGLNGYTF; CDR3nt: TGCAGCGTTGTGGCGAGGGGGTTGAATGGCTACACCTTC
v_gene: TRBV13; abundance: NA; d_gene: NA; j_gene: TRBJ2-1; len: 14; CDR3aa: CASSFSIRADEQFF; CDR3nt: TGTGCCAGCAGCTTTTCTATCAGGGCTGATGAGCAGTTCTTC
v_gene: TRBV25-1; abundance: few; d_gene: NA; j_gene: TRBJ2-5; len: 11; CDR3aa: CASSAHETQYF; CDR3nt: TGTGCCAGCAGTGCACATGAGACCCAGTACTTC